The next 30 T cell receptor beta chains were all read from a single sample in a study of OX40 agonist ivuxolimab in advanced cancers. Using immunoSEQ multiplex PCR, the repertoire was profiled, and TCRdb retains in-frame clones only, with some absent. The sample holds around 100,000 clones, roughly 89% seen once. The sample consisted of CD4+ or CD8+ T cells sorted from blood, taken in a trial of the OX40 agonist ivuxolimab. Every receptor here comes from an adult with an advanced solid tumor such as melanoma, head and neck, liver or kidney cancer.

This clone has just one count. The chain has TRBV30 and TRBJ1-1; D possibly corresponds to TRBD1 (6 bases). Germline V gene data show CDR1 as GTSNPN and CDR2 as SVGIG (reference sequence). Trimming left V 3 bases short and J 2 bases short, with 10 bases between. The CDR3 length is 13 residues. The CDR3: CAWRGGGNTEAFF. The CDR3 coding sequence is TGTGCCTGGAGAGGGGGGGGCAACACTGAAGCTTTCTTT. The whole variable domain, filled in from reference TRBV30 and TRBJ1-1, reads SQTIHQWPATLVQPVGSPLSLECTVEGTSNPNLYWYRQAAGRGLQLLFYSVGIGQISSEVPQNLSASRPQDRQFILSSKKLLLSDSGFYLCAWRGGGNTEAFFGQGTRLTVV.

The chain's CDR3 is CASSVLGGTNEKLFF. CDR3 DNA sequence: TGTGCCAGCAGCGTACTGGGGGGTACTAATGAAAAACTGTTTTTT. This chain uses TRBV9 with TRBJ1-4; perhaps TRBD1 as D (5 bases). The CDR3 extends over 15 amino acids. V lost 1 base to trimming and J lost 2 bases, with 9 bases between them. The germline gives CDR1 SGDLS, CDR2 YYNGEE.

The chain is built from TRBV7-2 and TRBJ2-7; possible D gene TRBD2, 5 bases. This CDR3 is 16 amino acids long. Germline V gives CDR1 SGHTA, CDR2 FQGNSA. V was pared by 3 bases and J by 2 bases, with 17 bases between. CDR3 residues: CASSLTATRETYEQYF. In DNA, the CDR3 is TGTGCCAGCAGCTTGACCGCTACTAGGGAGACCTACGAGCAGTACTTC.

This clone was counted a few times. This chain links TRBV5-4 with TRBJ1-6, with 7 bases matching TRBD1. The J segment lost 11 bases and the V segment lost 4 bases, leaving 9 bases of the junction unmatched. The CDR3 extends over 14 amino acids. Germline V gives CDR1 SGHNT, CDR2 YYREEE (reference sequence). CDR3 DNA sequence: TGTGCCAGCAGCAGCGACAGGGAAAGGGCACCCCTCCACTTT. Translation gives CASSSDRERAPLHF.

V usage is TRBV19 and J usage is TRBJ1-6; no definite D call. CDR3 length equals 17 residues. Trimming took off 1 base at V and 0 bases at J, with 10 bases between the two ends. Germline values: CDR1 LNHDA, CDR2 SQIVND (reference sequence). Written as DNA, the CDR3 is TGTGCCAGTAGTATAGCGACTGGGAGCTCCTATAATTCACCCCTCCACTTT. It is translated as CASSIATGSSYNSPLHF.

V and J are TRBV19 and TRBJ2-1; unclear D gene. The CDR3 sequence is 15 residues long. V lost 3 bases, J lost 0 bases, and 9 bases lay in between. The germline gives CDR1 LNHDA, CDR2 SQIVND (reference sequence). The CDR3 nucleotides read TGTGCCAGTAGTATTCGACCGAGCTCCTACAATGAGCAGTTCTTC. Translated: CASSIRPSSYNEQFF.

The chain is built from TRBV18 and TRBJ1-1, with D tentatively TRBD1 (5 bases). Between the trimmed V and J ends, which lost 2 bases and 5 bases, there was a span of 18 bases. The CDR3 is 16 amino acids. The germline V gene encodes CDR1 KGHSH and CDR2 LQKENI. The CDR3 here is CASSPMPQGGGTEAFF. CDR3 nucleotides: TGTGCCAGCTCACCAATGCCCCAGGGTGGGGGTACTGAAGCTTTCTTT. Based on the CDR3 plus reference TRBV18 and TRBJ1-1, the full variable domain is NAGVMQNPRHLVRRRGQEARLRCSPMKGHSHVYWYRQLPEEGLKFMVYLQKENIIDESGMPKERFSAEFPKEGPSILRIQQVVRGDSAAYFCASSPMPQGGGTEAFFGQGTRLTVV.

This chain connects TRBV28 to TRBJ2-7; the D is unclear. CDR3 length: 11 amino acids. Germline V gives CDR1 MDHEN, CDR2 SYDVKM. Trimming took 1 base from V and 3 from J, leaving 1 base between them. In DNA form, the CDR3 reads TGTGCCAGCAGTTTATACTACGAGCAGTACTTC. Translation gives CASSLYYEQYF.

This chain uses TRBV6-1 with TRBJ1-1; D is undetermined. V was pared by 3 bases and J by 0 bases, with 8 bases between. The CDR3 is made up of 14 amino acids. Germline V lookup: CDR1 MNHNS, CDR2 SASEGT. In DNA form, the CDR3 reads TGTGCCAGCAGTGACCGTGGCCTGAACACTGAAGCTTTCTTT. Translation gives CASSDRGLNTEAFF.

CDR3 sequence: CSAKGDGYTF. The CDR3 DNA reads TGCAGTGCGAAAGGGGATGGCTACACCTTC. The chain is built from TRBV20-1 and TRBJ1-2; weak D call: TRBD1 (5 bases). V lost 6 bases, J lost 6 bases, and 8 bases lay in between. Germline V CDR1 and CDR2: DFQATT, SNEGSKA (reference sequence). The length of the CDR3 is 10 residues.

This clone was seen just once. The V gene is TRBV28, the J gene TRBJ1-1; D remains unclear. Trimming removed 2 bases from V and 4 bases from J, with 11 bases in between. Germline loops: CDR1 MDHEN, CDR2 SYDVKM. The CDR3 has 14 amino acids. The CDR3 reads CASSLGGSGTEAFF. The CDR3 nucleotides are TGTGCCAGCAGTTTAGGAGGGTCTGGCACTGAAGCTTTCTTT.

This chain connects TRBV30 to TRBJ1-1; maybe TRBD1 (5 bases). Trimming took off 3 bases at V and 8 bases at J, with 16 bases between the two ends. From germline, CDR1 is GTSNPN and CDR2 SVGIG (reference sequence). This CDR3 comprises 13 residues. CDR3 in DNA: TGTGCCTGGAGCCTAGGTAGGGGCTCGGAAGCTTTCTTT. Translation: CAWSLGRGSEAFF.

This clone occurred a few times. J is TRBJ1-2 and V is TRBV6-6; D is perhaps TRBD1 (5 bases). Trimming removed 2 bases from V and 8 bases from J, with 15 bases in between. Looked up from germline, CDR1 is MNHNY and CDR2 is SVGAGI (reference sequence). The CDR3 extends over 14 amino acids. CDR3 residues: CASSYLDRNGGYTF. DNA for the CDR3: TGTGCCAGCAGTTACCTTGACAGAAACGGAGGCTACACCTTC.

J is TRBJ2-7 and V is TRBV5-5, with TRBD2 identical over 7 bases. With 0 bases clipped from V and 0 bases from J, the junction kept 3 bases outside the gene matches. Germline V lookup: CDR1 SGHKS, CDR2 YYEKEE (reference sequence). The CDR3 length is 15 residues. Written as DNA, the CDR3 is TGTGCCAGCAGCTTGGTAGCGGGCAGCTCCTACGAGCAGTACTTC. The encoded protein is CASSLVAGSSYEQYF.

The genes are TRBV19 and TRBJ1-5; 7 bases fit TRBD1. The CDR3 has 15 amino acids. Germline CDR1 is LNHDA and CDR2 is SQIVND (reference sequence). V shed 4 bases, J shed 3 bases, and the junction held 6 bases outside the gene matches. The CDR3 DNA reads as TGTGCCAGTAGTAGGGAAACAGGGGCCAATCAGCCCCAGCATTTT. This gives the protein CASSRETGANQPQHF.

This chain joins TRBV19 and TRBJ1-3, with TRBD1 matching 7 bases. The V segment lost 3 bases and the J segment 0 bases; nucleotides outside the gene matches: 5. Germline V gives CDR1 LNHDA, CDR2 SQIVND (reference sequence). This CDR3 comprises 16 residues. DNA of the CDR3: TGTGCCAGTAGTATCGCCCGGACAGGCTCTGGAAACACCATATATTTT. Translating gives CASSIARTGSGNTIYF.

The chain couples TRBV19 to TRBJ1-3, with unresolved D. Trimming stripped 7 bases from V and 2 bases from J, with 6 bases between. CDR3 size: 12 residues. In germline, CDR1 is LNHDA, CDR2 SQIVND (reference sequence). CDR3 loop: CASTLTGNTIYF. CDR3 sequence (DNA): TGTGCCAGTACCCTAACTGGAAACACCATATATTTT.

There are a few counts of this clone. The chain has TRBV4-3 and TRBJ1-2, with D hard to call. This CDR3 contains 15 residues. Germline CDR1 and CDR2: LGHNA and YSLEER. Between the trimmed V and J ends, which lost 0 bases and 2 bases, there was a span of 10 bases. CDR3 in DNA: TGCGCCAGCAGCCAAGATTCGCAGAAAAACTATGGCTACACCTTC. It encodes CASSQDSQKNYGYTF.

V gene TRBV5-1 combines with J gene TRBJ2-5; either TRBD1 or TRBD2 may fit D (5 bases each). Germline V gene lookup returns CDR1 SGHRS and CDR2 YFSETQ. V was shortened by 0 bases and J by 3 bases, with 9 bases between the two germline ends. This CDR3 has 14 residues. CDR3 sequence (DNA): TGCGCCAGCAGCTTGGTGGGGGACGAAGAGACCCAGTACTTC. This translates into CASSLVGDEETQYF.

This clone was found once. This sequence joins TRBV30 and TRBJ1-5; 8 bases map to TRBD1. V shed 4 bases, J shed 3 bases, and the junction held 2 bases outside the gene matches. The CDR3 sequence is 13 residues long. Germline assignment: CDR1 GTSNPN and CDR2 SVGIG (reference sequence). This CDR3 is CAWNRGANQPQHF. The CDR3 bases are TGTGCCTGGAACAGGGGGGCCAATCAGCCCCAGCATTTT.

The CDR3 bases are TGCGCCAGCAGCCTAGGACATGGGAGCAATCAGCCCCAGCATTTT. Amino acids: CASSLGHGSNQPQHF. V is TRBV4-1 and J is TRBJ1-5; possible D gene TRBD1, 5 bases. Germline V CDR1 and CDR2: MGHRA, YSYEKL. This CDR3 contains 15 residues. V was cut by 4 bases and J by 1 base, with 11 bases left in between.

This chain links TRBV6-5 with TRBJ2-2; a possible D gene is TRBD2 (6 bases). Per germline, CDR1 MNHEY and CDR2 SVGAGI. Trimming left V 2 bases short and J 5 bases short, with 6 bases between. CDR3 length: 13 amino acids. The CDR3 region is CASSYSGTGELFF. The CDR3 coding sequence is TGTGCCAGCAGTTACAGCGGGACCGGGGAGCTGTTTTTT.

CDR3 DNA: TGTGCCTGTTATAGACAGACCTTGGGCTATGGCTACACCTTC. This gives the protein CACYRQTLGYGYTF. The J gene is TRBJ1-2, the V gene TRBV30; tentative D call: TRBD1 (5 bases). Trimming left V 6 bases short and J 4 bases short, with 18 bases between. CDR1 and CDR2 from the germline V gene are GTSNPN and SVGIG (reference sequence). This CDR3 has 14 amino acids.

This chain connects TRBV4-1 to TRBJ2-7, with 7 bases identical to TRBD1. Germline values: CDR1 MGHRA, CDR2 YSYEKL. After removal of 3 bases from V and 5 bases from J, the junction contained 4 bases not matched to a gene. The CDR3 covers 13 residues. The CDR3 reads CASSQDDRDEQYF. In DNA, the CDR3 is TGCGCCAGCAGCCAGGATGACAGGGACGAGCAGTACTTC.

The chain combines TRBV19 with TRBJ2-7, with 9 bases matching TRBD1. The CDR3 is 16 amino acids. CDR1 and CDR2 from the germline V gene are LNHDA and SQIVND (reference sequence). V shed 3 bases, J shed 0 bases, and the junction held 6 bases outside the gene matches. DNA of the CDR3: TGTGCCAGTAGTATTAGGACAGGGGAACTCTCCTACGAGCAGTACTTC. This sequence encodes CASSIRTGELSYEQYF.

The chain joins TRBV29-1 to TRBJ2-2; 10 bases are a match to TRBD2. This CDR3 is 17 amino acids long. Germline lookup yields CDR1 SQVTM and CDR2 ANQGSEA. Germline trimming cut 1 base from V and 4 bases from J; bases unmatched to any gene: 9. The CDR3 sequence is CSVEVDALAGATGELFF. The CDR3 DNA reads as TGCAGCGTTGAAGTGGATGCGCTAGCGGGAGCCACCGGGGAGCTGTTTTTT.

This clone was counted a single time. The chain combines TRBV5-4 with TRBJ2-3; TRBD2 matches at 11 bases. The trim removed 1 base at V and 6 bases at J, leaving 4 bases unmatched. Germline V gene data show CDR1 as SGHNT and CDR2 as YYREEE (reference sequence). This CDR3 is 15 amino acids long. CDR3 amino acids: CASSLYSSGRDTQYF. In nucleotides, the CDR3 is TGTGCCAGCAGCTTGTATTCTAGCGGGAGGGATACGCAGTATTTT. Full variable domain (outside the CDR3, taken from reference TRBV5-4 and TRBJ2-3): ETGVTQSPTHLIKTRGQQVTLRCSSQSGHNTVSWYQQALGQGPQFIFQYYREEENGRGNFPPRFSGLQFPNYSSELNVNALELDDSALYLCASSLYSSGRDTQYFGPGTRLTVL.

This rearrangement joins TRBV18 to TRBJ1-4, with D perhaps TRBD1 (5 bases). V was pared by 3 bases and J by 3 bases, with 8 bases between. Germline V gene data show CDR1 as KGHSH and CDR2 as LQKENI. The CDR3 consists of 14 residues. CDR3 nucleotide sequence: TGTGCCAGCTCACCTACGGGGGCTAATGAAAAACTGTTTTTT. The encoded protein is CASSPTGANEKLFF.

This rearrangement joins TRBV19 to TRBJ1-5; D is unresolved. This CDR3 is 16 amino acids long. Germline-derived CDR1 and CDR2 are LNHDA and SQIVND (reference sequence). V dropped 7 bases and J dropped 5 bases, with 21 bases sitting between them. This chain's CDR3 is CASKKGPGRVDQPQHF. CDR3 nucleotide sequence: TGTGCCAGTAAGAAAGGCCCCGGAAGGGTCGATCAGCCCCAGCATTTT.

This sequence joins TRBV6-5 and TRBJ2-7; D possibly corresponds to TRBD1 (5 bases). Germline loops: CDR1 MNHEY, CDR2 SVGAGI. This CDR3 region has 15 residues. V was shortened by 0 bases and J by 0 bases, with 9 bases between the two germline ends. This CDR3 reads CASSYSPDSSYEQYF. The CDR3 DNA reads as TGTGCCAGCAGTTACTCCCCTGACAGCTCCTACGAGCAGTACTTC.